The rows below give T cell receptor beta chains drawn from one sample of a study of cytomegalovirus exposure and HLA in healthy donors. Using immunoSEQ multiplex PCR, the repertoire was profiled, and TCRdb retains in-frame clones only, with some absent. The profile shows around 110,000 clones, roughly 66% of them singletons. The source material was PBMCs. The source is a man between 18 and 29 years old in good health and CMV-seronegative. Each CDR3 is given with its conserved first and last residue. D genes are given only for firm matches. Not all rows give a size; the values are once, few, many and, for expanded clones, a class.

V gene,clone size,J gene,D gene,CDR3 protein,CDR3 DNA
TRBV28,-,TRBJ1-2,-,CASSLSSSGYTF,TGTGCCAGCAGTTTATCTTCTAGTGGCTACACCTTC
TRBV29-1,-,TRBJ2-1,-,CSVIKNGREQFF,TGCAGCGTTATAAAAAATGGGCGTGAGCAGTTCTTC
TRBV6-9,once,TRBJ1-4,-,CASNPRGGGEKLFF,TGTGCCAGCAACCCGCGGGGAGGGGGTGAAAAACTGTTTTTT
TRBV20-1,few,TRBJ2-1,-,CSAPRDNEQFF,TGCAGTGCCCCCCGGGACAATGAGCAGTTCTTC
TRBV7-9,-,TRBJ1-1,-,CASSYLNTEAFF,TGTGCCAGCAGCTACTTAAACACTGAAGCTTTCTTT
TRBV4-3,-,TRBJ2-6,TRBD1,CASSQAGTGSGAGANVLTF,TGCGCCAGCAGCCAAGCCGGGACAGGGAGTGGAGCTGGGGCCAACGTCCTGACTTTC
TRBV7-2,-,TRBJ1-2,-,CASSPDSYGYTF,TGTGCCAGCAGCCCAGACAGCTATGGCTACACCTTC
TRBV27,-,TRBJ1-1,-,CASSRQQNTEAFF,TGTGCCAGCAGTAGACAGCAGAACACTGAAGCTTTCTTT
TRBV27,once,TRBJ2-7,TRBD1,CARNRDEGTGAGQGLYEQYF,TGTGCCAGGAATCGCGACGAGGGGACAGGGGCAGGGCAGGGCCTCTACGAGCAGTACTTC
TRBV6-6,-,TRBJ2-1,-,CASSYGTLTYNEQFF,TGTGCCAGCAGTTACGGGACACTTACCTACAATGAGCAGTTCTTC
TRBV6-5,-,TRBJ2-4,TRBD2,CASSLSGGAKNIQYF,TGTGCCAGCAGTCTTAGCGGGGGGGCCAAAAACATTCAGTACTTC
TRBV30,-,TRBJ2-3,TRBD1,CAWKTGISTDTQYF,TGTGCCTGGAAGACAGGGATTAGCACAGATACGCAGTATTTT
TRBV5-6,-,TRBJ2-2,-,CASSPYTGELFF,TGTGCCAGCAGCCCATACACCGGGGAGCTGTTTTTT
TRBV7-2,-,TRBJ2-1,TRBD2,CASSLKRENEQFF,TGTGCCAGCAGCTTAAAGCGGGAGAATGAGCAGTTCTTC